This entry is about one TCR beta chain. Antigen: not known. This entry comes from a study of cytomegalovirus exposure and HLA in healthy donors. Per the germline V gene, CDR1 is SEHNR and CDR2 is FQNEAQ (reference sequence). The CDR3 loop spans 15 amino acids. V trimming: 2 bases; J trimming: 6 bases; junction bases outside the gene matches: 7. General observations from the study: Fewer N-insertions (relative to the roughly 630-donor mean) were reportedly seen in an Asian-associated ancestry cluster in a later analysis. Most TCR sequences were rare, but some public TCRs occurred in many donors. The analysis excluded some indistinguishable V segments, including TRBV6-2 and TRBV6-3.

PCR amplification relied on 60 Vbeta primers (plus 13 Jbeta primers). Sequenced by immunoSEQ multiplex PCR; TCRdb stores in-frame clones only, minus some. The sample holds approximately 58,000 clones. The chain combines TRBV7-9 with TRBJ2-1; 7 nucleotides agree with TRBD2. The source is a man younger than 30 in good health and CMV-seropositive. Sequenced sample: PBMCs. The CDR3 here is CASSLSAGEANEQFF. CDR3 DNA sequence: TGTGCCAGCAGCTTAAGCGCGGGGGAGGCCAATGAGCAGTTCTTC.